This T cell receptor beta chain was identified in a study of blood T cells in healthy people across ages. Study findings and constraints: Diversity figures derived from one million T cells were judged to underestimate the true value.

This CDR3 comprises 15 residues. CDR1 is LNHNV and CDR2 is YYDKDF in the germline V gene (reference sequence). It was with a sample-barcoded 5' primer and a J-beta primer mix that a second PCR of roughly 7 to 12 cycles was run. Each CDR3 protein is one row after TCRdb ran MiXCR on the 5' RACE reads. Among around 820,000 distinct CDR3 sequences listed, approximately 25% were seen once. A remark on this clonotype: Antigen unknown. One end of the junction varies from germline; a read error may be responsible.

The same specimen was also included in a second study, on T cells of mothers and their children. That report notes: Researchers report slightly higher, though non-significant, overlap in related mother-child pairs than in unrelated pairs.

This receptor was obtained from a boy between 10 and 17 years old in good health. The rearrangement uses TRBV15 and TRBJ2-2, with D perhaps matching TRBD1 or TRBD2 (5 bases each). Sequencing input: blood. CDR3 in amino acids: CATSRAGGLTGELFF. DNA of the CDR3: TGCGCCACCAGCAGGGCGGGCGGCCTAACCGGGGAGCTGTTTTTT.